This T cell receptor beta chain was recovered during a study of cytomegalovirus exposure and HLA in healthy donors. The PCR was carried out with 60 Vbeta primers and 13 Jbeta primers. The repertoire was sequenced with immunoSEQ multiplex PCR; TCRdb's copy has only in-frame clones and lacks some. This table has roughly 55,000 clones, 65% to 85% appearing once. A remark on this clone: Its specificity is not known.

The V end lost 1 base, the J end lost 6 bases, and 17 bases lay between the germline ends. This CDR3 is 16 amino acids long. Germline CDR1 SEHNR, CDR2 FQNEAQ (reference sequence). General study findings and limits: Among CMV-associated TCR beta chains, most appeared HLA-restricted in a later analysis. It is likely that the observed cluster of highly shared sequence variants was a sequencing artifact. Presence/absence analyses assumed roughly uniform sequencing depth across donors, which may not hold. Earlier analysis yielded a pattern in which most TCR beta V segments were productive about 87% or about 30% of the time.

The chain is built from TRBV7-9 and TRBJ2-3; possibly TRBD2 for D (6 bases). The receptor's source is a female donor in good health and CMV-seronegative. The sample comprised PBMCs. CDR3 DNA: TGTGCCAGCAGCTTAGGGGGGGTTGGTGACGCCGATACGCAGTATTTT. As protein: CASSLGGVGDADTQYF.